This TCR beta chain is from a study of blood T cell repertoires in COVID-19. The wider study: The study drew acute and convalescent COVID-19 samples from the United States, Italy and Spain. The analysed material was cDNA or gDNA that came from T cells, B-cell-depleted T cells, or PBMCs.

There are a few counts of this clone. Original processing methods: Reference gene primer amplification gave estimated nucleated cell counts. Repertoires were generated with immunoSEQ multiplex PCR, while TCRdb's copy carries only in-frame clones and drops some. V and J calls and clone size come straight from that table; D and trimming were deduced from the DNA. This table has over 100,000 clones, over 80% appearing once. Germline V lookup: CDR1 MNHEY, CDR2 SMNVEV (reference sequence). V dropped 6 bases and J dropped 3 bases, with 21 bases sitting between them. The CDR3 contains 16 residues. The chain carries TRBV27 and TRBJ2-7, with D perhaps matching TRBD2 (5 bases). Specimen: peripheral blood. The TCR comes from a woman aged 65 to 85 with acute or convalescent COVID-19. CDR3 DNA sequence: TGTGCCAGCAGCCCTCGTCTTGGCGGTCGGGGCTACGAGCAGTACTTC. Its translation: CASSPRLGGRGYEQYF.